The entry below describes one T cell receptor beta chain. Its antigen is currently unknown. This entry belongs to a study of CXCR3-negative and CXCR3-positive naive CD8 T cells. Whole-study results and caveats: The majority of assays used fresh PBMCs, and CXCR3 expression partially decreased after cryopreservation. CXCR3-expressing naive cells carried TRB CDR3s more hydrophobic than those of CXCR3-negative naive cells.

UMI-labeled 5' RACE yielded the TRB cDNA libraries. TCRdb reprocessed the 5' RACE reads; each CDR3 protein has one entry and no DNA is given. This repertoire includes about 130,000 distinct CDR3 sequences. From germline, CDR1 is KGHDR and CDR2 SFDVKD. This CDR3 is 16 amino acids long. The sequence was obtained from a human donor in good health. Some clones in this sample may be carry-over from other donors' samples. Sequenced input: naive CXCR3- CD8+ T cells from blood. As for subset: CD45RO-CCR7+CD27+CD95- naive CD8+ T cells lacking CXCR3 (TNR3-). The V call is TRBV24-1, the J call TRBJ1-2; without DNA, the TCRdb call of TRBD1 cannot be checked. The CDR3 is CATSGDTQGDLYGYTF.